This TCR beta chain was profiled in a study of chemoradiotherapy in HPV16-positive cancers. Turning to the study itself: Two HPV16-positive patients' cells yielded candidate HPV-specific clones and common motifs. Points from the study as a whole: Functional assays defining HPV-specific T cells used only a couple of HPV16-positive patients. For HPV16-positive patients, expanding HPV-responsive T cells associated with longer recurrence-free survival. Non-HPV-specific T cells did not expand in tumors during treatment, whereas candidate HPV-specific clones and E7-related motifs did.

Generated by immunoSEQ multiplex PCR, the TCRdb table keeps only in-frame clones and is missing some. The data show several thousand clones, over 60% seen once. A remark on this clone: The antigen remains undetermined.

The CDR3 extends over 13 amino acids. Germline CDR1 reads SEHNR; CDR2 reads FQNEAQ (reference sequence). The ends lost 5 bases at V and 9 bases at J; junction bases unmatched: 7. This material consisted of tumor tissue, taken from a patient who underwent chemoradiotherapy. This chain joins TRBV7-9 and TRBJ2-1, with 7 bases identical to TRBD2. This clonotype was sampled from a human donor with HPV-associated anogenital cancer. CDR3 loop: CASSTQTSTEQFF. The CDR3 region has the DNA TGTGCCAGCAGCACCCAGACTAGCACTGAGCAGTTCTTC.